This TCR beta chain came from a study of blood T cell repertoires in COVID-19. Study-level information: Acute and convalescent COVID-19 specimens originated in the United States, Italy and Spain.

TCRdb keeps only in-frame clones here, not all; method: immunoSEQ multiplex PCR. Of a few hundred thousand clones listed, roughly 80% are singletons. Unmatched junction bases numbered 5, after V lost 4 bases and J lost 0 bases. CDR3 length: 15 amino acids. Looked up from germline, CDR1 is KGHSY and CDR2 is FQNENV. The source material was peripheral blood. The V and J genes are TRBV16 and TRBJ2-7; 8 positions match TRBD1. This receptor was obtained from a woman aged 80 or over with COVID-19, enrolled during active disease. CDR3 sequence reads: CASSRYGQGSYEQYF. CDR3 nucleotide sequence: TGTGCCAGCAGCCGTTATGGACAGGGCTCCTACGAGCAGTACTTC.